These 5 T cell receptor beta chains were sequenced from one sample in a study of blood T cell repertoires in COVID-19. Method: immunoSEQ multiplex PCR; TCRdb's copy keeps in-frame clones and lacks some. The sample shows 310,000 or so clones, roughly 87% of them seen only once. The sequencing input was peripheral blood. The receptors were gathered from a woman between 50 and 59 years old who had recovered from COVID-19.

The J gene is TRBJ2-2, the V gene TRBV5-1; maybe TRBD1 (5 bases). The CDR3 spans 16 residues. Germline loops: CDR1 SGHRS, CDR2 YFSETQ. The V end was cut by 5 bases, the J end by 6 bases, with 20 bases between. CDR3: CASSPIRVSSPGELFF. The CDR3 nucleotides read TGCGCCAGCAGTCCTATCAGGGTTAGCTCGCCCGGGGAGCTGTTTTTT.

The CDR3 here is CASSDWEVLPQHF. DNA for the CDR3: TGTGCCAGCAGTGACTGGGAGGTTCTTCCCCAGCATTTT. The J gene is TRBJ1-5, the V gene TRBV2, with D unclear. V lost 3 bases and J 10 bases, leaving 13 bases between the germline ends. The germline CDR1 and CDR2 sequences are SNHLY and FYNNEI. CDR3 length: 13 amino acids. Together with reference TRBV2 and TRBJ1-5, the CDR3 gives the full variable domain: EPEVTQTPSHQVTQMGQEVILRCVPISNHLYFYWYRQILGQKVEFLVSFYNNEISEKSEIFDDQFSVERPDGSNFTLKIRSTKLEDSAMYFCASSDWEVLPQHFGDGTRLSIL.

This chain connects TRBV9 to TRBJ1-4; a possible D gene is TRBD1 (6 bases). Germline V gene data show CDR1 as SGDLS and CDR2 as YYNGEE. The CDR3 loop spans 14 amino acids. V gave up 5 bases and J gave up 10 bases, with 18 bases separating them. CDR3 region: CASRPTGFRGKLFF. The CDR3 DNA is TGTGCCAGCAGGCCTACAGGGTTTCGGGGAAAACTGTTTTTT.

V and J are TRBV7-3 and TRBJ1-2; 9 positions agree with TRBD1. This CDR3 has 15 amino acids. CDR1 SGHTA and CDR2 FQGTGA come from the germline V gene. With 5 bases clipped from V and 5 bases from J, the junction kept 9 bases outside the gene matches. The CDR3 reads CASSPAPDRGYGYTF. The CDR3 DNA follows: TGTGCCAGCAGCCCAGCCCCGGACAGGGGTTATGGCTACACCTTC.

The CDR3 region has the DNA TGCGCCAGCAGCCTAGGACTAGACATCTACAATGAGCAGTTCTTC. It yields the protein CASSLGLDIYNEQFF. The rearrangement joins TRBV5-1 to TRBJ2-1; the match to TRBD2 covers 7 bases. Trimming cost V 4 bases and J 3 bases; bases outside gene matches: 7. The CDR3 is made up of 15 amino acids. The germline V gene encodes CDR1 SGHRS and CDR2 YFSETQ.